The 32 T cell receptor beta chains reported below all come from one sample, sequenced in a study of Ad26.COV2.S vaccination and SARS-CoV-2 variants. Data came from immunoSEQ multiplex PCR; TCRdb stores just in-frame clones and leaves some out. The data show 440,000 or so clones, about 90% seen once. Noted treatment: 19 received Ad26.COV2.S at low or high dose, single or two shots; roughly five received placebo; per-sample allocation not given. Sampling took place 63 days after the first vaccine or placebo injection. The material was peripheral blood, obtained in a trial of Ad26.COV2.S vaccine versus placebo. The receptors were gathered from a person aged 18-65 years who received the Ad26.COV2.S COVID-19 vaccine or a placebo.

This clone was detected only once. The rearrangement links TRBV13 to TRBJ1-2; TRBD1 aligns across 7 bases. The ends lost 6 bases at V and 8 bases at J; junction bases unmatched: 9. This CDR3 contains 13 residues. Germline V gene lookup returns CDR1 PRHDT and CDR2 FYEKMQ (reference sequence). DNA for the CDR3: TGTGCCAGCAGTCAGAGGAACAGGGGCGGCTACACCTTC. It specifies CASSQRNRGGYTF. The whole variable domain, filled in from reference TRBV13 and TRBJ1-2, reads AAGVIQSPRHLIKEKRETATLKCYPIPRHDTVYWYQQGPGQDPQFLISFYEKMQSDKGSIPDRFSAQQFSDYHSELNMSSLELGDSALYFCASSQRNRGGYTFGSGTRLTVV.

This clone was counted a few times. The chain links TRBV7-9 to TRBJ2-7, with 11 bases matching TRBD1. V shed 1 base and J 4 bases; nucleotides not matched to a gene: 3. Germline V lookup: CDR1 SEHNR, CDR2 FQNEAQ (reference sequence). This CDR3 is built from 15 residues. CDR3 residues: CASSLVWDRGYEQYF. The CDR3 DNA follows: TGTGCCAGCAGCTTAGTTTGGGACAGGGGGTACGAGCAGTACTTC.

The CDR3 loop is CASSNTGSQETQYF. CDR3 DNA: TGTGCCAGCAGTAATACAGGGTCCCAAGAGACCCAGTACTTC. The chain recombines TRBV27 with TRBJ2-5; D may be TRBD1 (6 bases). CDR1 MNHEY and CDR2 SMNVEV come from the germline V gene (reference sequence). The length of the CDR3 is 14 residues. V was pared by 5 bases and J by 1 base, with 11 bases between.

The gene calls are TRBV5-4 and TRBJ2-2; D remains unclear. The ends were cut back, 4 bases at V and 4 bases at J, with 5 bases in the middle. Germline V gene sequence: CDR1 SGHNT, CDR2 YYREEE (reference sequence). The CDR3 loop spans 12 amino acids. The CDR3 DNA reads TGTGCCAGCAGCCCCGCCACCGGGGAGCTGTTTTTT. Its translation: CASSPATGELFF.

The chain couples TRBV7-6 to TRBJ2-7; 8 bases align to TRBD2. The CDR3 sequence is 13 residues long. CDR1 is SGHVS and CDR2 is FNYEAQ in the germline V gene. The CDR3: CRAAGGSYYEQYF. For the CDR3, the DNA is TGTCGGGCTGCGGGAGGATCCTACTACGAGCAGTACTTC.

This chain joins TRBV2 and TRBJ1-5, with 11 bases aligning to TRBD1. The CDR3 has 17 amino acids. Unmatched junction bases numbered 11, after V lost 6 bases and J lost 4 bases. Germline CDR1 is SNHLY and CDR2 is FYNNEI. For the CDR3, the DNA is TGTGCCAGCAGAGACGGACAGGGGGCGGTAGGGAATCAGCCCCAGCATTTT. This encodes CASRDGQGAVGNQPQHF.

The chain couples TRBV19 to TRBJ2-3, with 14 bases aligning to TRBD2. The CDR3 has 18 residues. In germline, CDR1 is LNHDA, CDR2 SQIVND (reference sequence). Losses at the gene ends were 5 bases for V and 1 base for J; bases not matched to a gene: 8. DNA for the CDR3: TGTGCCAGTAGTGCCCGACTAGCGGGGGGGACCCGCACAGATACGCAGTATTTT. Protein sequence: CASSARLAGGTRTDTQYF. Supplemented by reference TRBV19 and TRBJ2-3, the full variable domain reads DGGITQSPKYLFRKEGQNVTLSCEQNLNHDAMYWYRQDPGQGLRLIYYSQIVNDFQKGDIAEGYSVSREKKESFPLTVTSAQKNPTAFYLCASSARLAGGTRTDTQYFGPGTRLTVL.

The genes are TRBV18 and TRBJ1-3; 9 bases match TRBD1. Looked up from germline, CDR1 is KGHSH and CDR2 is LQKENI. V lost 6 bases to trimming and J lost 3 bases; unmatched junction nucleotides: 9. The CDR3 loop spans 16 amino acids. The CDR3: CASSLKGTGFGNTIYF. The CDR3 DNA reads as TGTGCCAGCTCCCTCAAGGGGACAGGGTTTGGAAACACCATATATTTT.

The chain couples TRBV5-4 to TRBJ2-5, with TRBD2 matching over 10 bases. Germline lookup yields CDR1 SGHNT and CDR2 YYREEE (reference sequence). CDR3 length equals 15 residues. Unmatched junction bases numbered 5, after V lost 3 bases and J lost 3 bases. In nucleotides, the CDR3 is TGTGCCAGCAGCTCTAGCGGGAGAGCTGAAGAGACCCAGTACTTC. Protein product: CASSSSGRAEETQYF.

The chain has TRBV24-1 and TRBJ2-3; the D call may be TRBD1 or TRBD2 (7 bases each). The V and J ends lost 9 bases and 0 bases respectively, with 12 bases between them. The CDR3 runs 14 residues. Germline values: CDR1 KGHDR, CDR2 SFDVKD. The CDR3, as DNA: TGTGCCACCCATCAGGGGGGGAGCACAGATACGCAGTATTTT. It translates to CATHQGGSTDTQYF.

The chain couples TRBV2 to TRBJ2-3, with D hard to call. The CDR3 covers 12 residues. V shed 11 bases and J shed 1 base, with 10 bases lying between them. The germline CDR1 and CDR2 sequences are SNHLY and FYNNEI. The CDR3 nucleotides read TGTGCCTCACTTTCTGGCACAGATACGCAGTATTTT. This translates into CASLSGTDTQYF.

This chain links TRBV28 with TRBJ2-5; maybe TRBD2 (8 bases). From germline, CDR1 is MDHEN and CDR2 SYDVKM. The length of the CDR3 is 15 residues. V lost 4 bases to trimming and J lost 2 bases, with 14 bases between them. The CDR3 region has the DNA TGTGCCAGCAGTTCTGCGGGGGGACAGCAAGAGACCCAGTACTTC. Amino acid sequence: CASSSAGGQQETQYF.

The CDR3 loop is CASTDGGRSLQFF. The CDR3 DNA is TGTGCCAGCACCGACGGGGGACGGAGCCTGCAGTTCTTC. The gene calls are TRBV12-3 or TRBV12-4 and TRBJ2-1; possible D gene TRBD2, 6 bases. The V end lost 7 bases, the J end lost 12 bases, and 19 bases lay between the germline ends. The CDR3 length is 13 residues.

The chain uses TRBV6-1 and TRBJ2-5, with TRBD2 identical over 8 bases. Germline V gene data show CDR1 as MNHNS and CDR2 as SASEGT. CDR3 length: 15 residues. V shed 3 bases, J shed 5 bases, and the junction held 8 bases outside the gene matches. The CDR3 region has the DNA TGTGCCAGCAGTGAGCATAGCGGGACAATGGAGACCCAGTACTTC. Its translation is CASSEHSGTMETQYF.

This chain joins TRBV2 and TRBJ1-1; TRBD1 might be the D (5 bases). CDR1 and CDR2 from the germline V gene are SNHLY and FYNNEI. CDR3 length equals 14 residues. V was trimmed by 5 bases and J by 1 base, leaving 11 bases between them. The CDR3 loop is CASSFLGRNTEAFF. CDR3 nucleotides: TGTGCCAGCAGTTTCCTGGGACGGAACACTGAAGCTTTCTTT.

This sequence joins TRBV28 and TRBJ1-3; unclear D gene. V shed 10 bases and J shed 7 bases, with 17 bases lying between them. There are 13 residues in the CDR3. The germline CDR1 and CDR2 sequences are MDHEN and SYDVKM. The CDR3 spells CAITGPGGNTIYF. The CDR3 DNA sequence: TGTGCCATCACCGGACCTGGAGGGAACACCATATATTTT.

V gene TRBV4-3 combines with J gene TRBJ2-5; 7 nucleotides align to TRBD1. V was pared by 0 bases and J by 9 bases, with 19 bases of the junction left unmatched. Germline CDR1 LGHNA, CDR2 YSLEER. The CDR3 consists of 18 residues. The CDR3 spells CASSQEWKTGPSQGAQYF. The CDR3 DNA is TGCGCCAGCAGCCAAGAGTGGAAGACAGGGCCAAGTCAGGGTGCCCAGTACTTC.

This chain links TRBV7-9 with TRBJ2-7; 16 positions agree with TRBD2. V dropped 5 bases and J dropped 4; count of bases not matched to a gene: 5. This CDR3 comprises 16 residues. The germline gives CDR1 SEHNR, CDR2 FQNEAQ (reference sequence). The CDR3 region is CASSDGTSGRVYEQYF. The CDR3 DNA sequence: TGTGCCAGCAGCGACGGGACTAGCGGGAGGGTGTACGAGCAGTACTTC.

To note about this clone: Other DNA sequences in the same sample also yield this CDR3. The chain combines TRBV4-3 with TRBJ2-1; D is undetermined. Per the germline V gene, CDR1 is LGHNA and CDR2 is YSLEER. The V end lost 1 base, the J end lost 4 bases, and 5 bases lay between the germline ends. The CDR3 extends over 13 amino acids. The CDR3, as DNA: TGCGCCAGCAGCCAAGCACTTTACAATGAGCAGTTCTTC. As protein: CASSQALYNEQFF.

The chain is built from TRBV28 and TRBJ1-4; 9 bases map to TRBD1. This CDR3 is built from 15 residues. CDR1 is MDHEN and CDR2 is SYDVKM in the germline V gene. The ends lost 6 bases at V and 7 bases at J; junction bases unmatched: 9. CDR3 loop: CASRGGGQGGEKLFF. CDR3 DNA sequence: TGTGCCAGCAGGGGTGGGGGACAGGGCGGTGAAAAACTGTTTTTT.

The V call is TRBV7-9, the J call TRBJ1-3; D gene uncertain. CDR3 length: 15 residues. Looked up from germline, CDR1 is SEHNR and CDR2 is FQNEAQ (reference sequence). V gave up 5 bases and J gave up 5 bases, with 16 bases separating them. The CDR3 nucleotides are TGTGCCAGCAGCCCTGGAGGTCCCCAGAGAAACACCATATATTTT. Residues: CASSPGGPQRNTIYF.

The chain recombines TRBV19 with TRBJ2-3; TRBD2 aligns across 8 bases. The J segment lost 4 bases and the V segment lost 1 base, leaving 4 bases of the junction unmatched. Germline CDR1 LNHDA, CDR2 SQIVND (reference sequence). The CDR3 spans 15 residues. CDR3: CASSIAGGPPDTQYF. CDR3 sequence (DNA): TGTGCCAGTAGTATAGCGGGAGGGCCCCCAGATACGCAGTATTTT.

The chain joins TRBV2 to TRBJ2-7; TRBD2 matches 7 bases. Germline V gene lookup returns CDR1 SNHLY and CDR2 FYNNEI. V lost 8 bases, J lost 3 bases, and 4 bases stayed unmatched. The CDR3 is 12 residues long. The CDR3 DNA sequence: TGTGCCAGCCTCGGCGGGAGCTACGAGCAGTACTTC. Translation gives CASLGGSYEQYF.

The rearrangement joins TRBV7-2 to TRBJ1-5; no definite D call. This CDR3 is 15 amino acids long. V was pared by 1 base and J by 2 bases, with 9 bases between. The germline CDR1 and CDR2 sequences are SGHTA and FQGNSA. CDR3: CASSLGGFRNQPQHF. The CDR3 region has the DNA TGTGCCAGCAGCTTAGGTGGTTTTCGCAATCAGCCCCAGCATTTT.

The chain combines TRBV19 with TRBJ1-1; D unclear. Germline loops: CDR1 LNHDA, CDR2 SQIVND (reference sequence). Trimming cost V 6 bases and J 0 bases, with 5 bases left between them. The CDR3 sequence is 12 residues long. The CDR3, as DNA: TGTGCCAGTAGAAGGGTGAACACTGAAGCTTTCTTT. This translates into CASRRVNTEAFF.

V and J are TRBV12-3 or TRBV12-4 and TRBJ2-3; possibly TRBD2 for D (5 bases). V lost 4 bases to trimming and J lost 14 bases, with 16 bases between them. The CDR3 loop spans 12 amino acids. The CDR3 sequence: CASSSISTIRYF. Written as DNA, the CDR3 is TGTGCCAGCAGTTCGATCTCGACTATCCGGTATTTT.

This clone was recorded only once. The chain is built from TRBV7-8 and TRBJ2-1, with TRBD2 as a possible D gene (6 bases). The CDR3 is 15 residues long. V shed 4 bases and J shed 5 bases, with 15 bases lying between them. Germline values: CDR1 SGHVS, CDR2 FQNEAQ. The CDR3 DNA reads as TGTGCCAGCAGCTCGGGCGGGACCCTCAACAATGAGCAGTTCTTC. Residues: CASSSGGTLNNEQFF.

The chain joins TRBV6-6 to TRBJ2-1; no clear D gene. This CDR3 comprises 11 residues. Germline values: CDR1 MNHNY, CDR2 SVGAGI (reference sequence). V dropped 3 bases and J dropped 7 bases, with 4 bases sitting between them. The CDR3 is CASSYSNEQFF. CDR3 DNA sequence: TGTGCCAGCAGTTATAGTAATGAGCAGTTCTTC.

The chain recombines TRBV5-1 with TRBJ1-1; D gene ambiguous. CDR3 length: 16 residues. V was cut by 0 bases and J by 1 base, with 13 bases left in between. Germline V gene data show CDR1 as SGHRS and CDR2 as YFSETQ. The DNA of the CDR3 is TGCGCCAGCAGCTTGGAGGTAATGGCCCCGAACACTGAAGCTTTCTTT. Translation: CASSLEVMAPNTEAFF.

This chain links TRBV2 with TRBJ1-3; D possibly corresponds to TRBD1 (5 bases). The CDR3 has 16 residues. Germline V gene sequence: CDR1 SNHLY, CDR2 FYNNEI. Trimming cost V 3 bases and J 4 bases, with 16 bases left between them. Here the CDR3 reads CASSEGTGAGGNTIYF. The CDR3 DNA reads TGTGCCAGCAGTGAGGGGACCGGGGCTGGAGGAAACACCATATATTTT.

The chain employs TRBV19 and TRBJ1-1; 10 bases fit TRBD1. The CDR3 is 15 amino acids. After removal of 5 bases from V and 2 bases from J, the junction contained 5 bases not matched to a gene. Germline V lookup: CDR1 LNHDA, CDR2 SQIVND (reference sequence). The CDR3 here is CASSQTGGLNTEAFF. CDR3 in DNA: TGTGCCAGTAGTCAGACAGGGGGCCTAAACACTGAAGCTTTCTTT. The full variable domain, rest sourced from reference TRBV19 and TRBJ1-1, is DGGITQSPKYLFRKEGQNVTLSCEQNLNHDAMYWYRQDPGQGLRLIYYSQIVNDFQKGDIAEGYSVSREKKESFPLTVTSAQKNPTAFYLCASSQTGGLNTEAFFGQGTRLTVV.

The genes are TRBV7-9 and TRBJ2-7; D gene unclear. Germline V lookup: CDR1 SEHNR, CDR2 FQNEAQ (reference sequence). The CDR3 runs 15 residues. The V end was cut by 7 bases, the J end by 0 bases, with 16 bases between. The DNA for the CDR3 is TGTGCCAGCACCGATCTCACATGGAGCTCCTACGAGCAGTACTTC. Its protein product is CASTDLTWSSYEQYF.